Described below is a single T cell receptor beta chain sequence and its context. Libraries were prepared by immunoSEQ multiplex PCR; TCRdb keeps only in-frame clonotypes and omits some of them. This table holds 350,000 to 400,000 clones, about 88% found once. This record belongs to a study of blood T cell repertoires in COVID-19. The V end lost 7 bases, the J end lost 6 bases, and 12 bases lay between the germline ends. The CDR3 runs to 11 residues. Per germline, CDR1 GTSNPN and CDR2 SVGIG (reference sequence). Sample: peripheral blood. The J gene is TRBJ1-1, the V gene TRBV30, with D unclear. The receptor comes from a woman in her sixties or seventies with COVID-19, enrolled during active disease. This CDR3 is CASRWVAEAFF. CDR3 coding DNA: TGTGCCTCCAGGTGGGTGGCTGAAGCTTTCTTT.